This TCR beta chain was profiled in a study of T cells in Graves' hyperthyroidism and ophthalmopathy. As regards this clonotype: Its antigen is unidentified.

The source material, RNA transcripts, was used to amplify TCR beta CDR3 regions. HTBI primers were used for first-round RT-PCR of the TCR CDR3. Each CDR3 protein is one row after TCRdb ran MiXCR on the multiplex PCR reads. The table includes under 350,000 distinct CDR3 sequences, around a fifth detected once. Graves' hyperthyroidism qualified as stable when ophthalmopathy did not progress within 18 months. Each diagnosis drew on symptoms, thyroxine, TRAb, thyroid ultrasound and orbital computed tomography findings. General study results and limits: In blood, most of the thyroid clonotypes expanded above 0.001 were also present. Classification by a 13 V-J model distinguished ophthalmopathy from stable hyperthyroidism.

This CDR3 comprises 12 residues. The V gene lost 4 bases and the J gene lost 2 bases, with 6 bases spanning the gap. Germline CDR1 and CDR2: MNHNS and SASEGT. V is TRBV6-1 and J is TRBJ2-7; possibly TRBD1 for D (6 bases). This receptor was taken from a woman between 45 and 65 years old with Graves' hyperthyroidism. The sequenced sample consisted of blood. This chain's CDR3 is CASSGTAYEQYF. The CDR3 DNA reads as TGTGCCAGCAGTGGGACAGCCTACGAGCAGTACTTC.